Here is one TCR beta chain with its context. No antigen is known for it. The sample originates from a study of T-cell reconstitution after alpha-beta-depleted transplantation in children. General observations from the study: There were reportedly several hundred expanded graft clones from which alpha-beta T cells came about two months after transplant. By one year post-transplant, T-cell counts and diversity largely arose from T cells that were newly produced.

Unique molecular identifiers tagged the TCRbeta library. In TCRdb, the PCR reads were re-called with MiXCR into one record per CDR3 protein. The repertoire holds 780,000 or so distinct CDR3 sequences, with roughly 15% as singletons. Germline CDR1 MGHDK, CDR2 SYGVNS. CDR3 length equals 16 residues. V was pared by 9 bases and J by 11 bases, with 20 bases of the junction left unmatched. The sample here was PBMCs, mostly from graft donor cells, taken 360 days after TCRalphabeta/CD19-depleted stem cell transplant. The chain carries TRBV25-1 and TRBJ1-1; 11 bases fit TRBD1. This receptor was identified in a male patient younger than 18 who had a stem cell transplant for acute lymphoblastic leukemia, so the T cells may come from the graft donor. CDR3 amino acids: CASWGATGTGGITAFF. The DNA for the CDR3 is TGTGCCAGTTGGGGGGCTACCGGGACAGGGGGTATAACGGCTTTCTTT.